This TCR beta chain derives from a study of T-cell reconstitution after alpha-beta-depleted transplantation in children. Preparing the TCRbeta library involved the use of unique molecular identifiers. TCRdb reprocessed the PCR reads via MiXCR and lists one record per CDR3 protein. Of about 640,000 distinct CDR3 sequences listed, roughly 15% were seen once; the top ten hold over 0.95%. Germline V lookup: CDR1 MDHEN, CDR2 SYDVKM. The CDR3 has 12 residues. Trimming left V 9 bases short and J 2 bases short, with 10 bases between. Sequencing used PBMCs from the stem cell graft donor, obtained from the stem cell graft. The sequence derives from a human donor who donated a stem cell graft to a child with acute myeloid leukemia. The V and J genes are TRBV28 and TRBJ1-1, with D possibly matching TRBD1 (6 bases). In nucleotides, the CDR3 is TGTGCCAGTACGACAGGTAACACTGAAGCTTTCTTT. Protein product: CASTTGNTEAFF.